One T cell receptor beta chain is described in this entry. The data were obtained in a study of regulatory T cells in long-lasting Graves disease. Specified time point: newly diagnosed GD, antithyroid drugs for less than 3 months. With RNA extracted from PBMCs as input, the TCR library was made. V shed 6 bases and J shed 0 bases, with 18 bases lying between them. Germline CDR1 is SQVTM and CDR2 is ANQGSEA. The CDR3 contains 15 residues. The authors built TCR beta libraries using iRepertoire HTBI primers and Arm-PCR of CDR3 regions. TCRdb independently ran MiXCR on the multiplex PCR reads; one entry per CDR3 protein. The sample comprises 550,000 or so distinct CDR3 sequences, around 11% of which are singletons, and 8% to 10% rests with the top ten. The same data also contributed to another study, on T cells in Graves' hyperthyroidism and ophthalmopathy. That work adds: Patients counted as stable if ophthalmopathy did not develop within 18 months. First-round RT-PCR targeting the TCR CDR3 was performed with the HTBI primer set.

The sequence came from a woman aged 25-40 years with Graves disease. V gene TRBV29-1 combines with J gene TRBJ2-7, with a possible D match to TRBD2 (5 bases). The source was peripheral blood mononuclear cells (PBMCs), collected at new diagnosis, from a patient treated with antithyroid drugs. The CDR3 nucleotides read TGCAGCGTGGCCCGGGAAGTCTACAGCTCCTACGAGCAGTACTTC. This sequence encodes CSVAREVYSSYEQYF.